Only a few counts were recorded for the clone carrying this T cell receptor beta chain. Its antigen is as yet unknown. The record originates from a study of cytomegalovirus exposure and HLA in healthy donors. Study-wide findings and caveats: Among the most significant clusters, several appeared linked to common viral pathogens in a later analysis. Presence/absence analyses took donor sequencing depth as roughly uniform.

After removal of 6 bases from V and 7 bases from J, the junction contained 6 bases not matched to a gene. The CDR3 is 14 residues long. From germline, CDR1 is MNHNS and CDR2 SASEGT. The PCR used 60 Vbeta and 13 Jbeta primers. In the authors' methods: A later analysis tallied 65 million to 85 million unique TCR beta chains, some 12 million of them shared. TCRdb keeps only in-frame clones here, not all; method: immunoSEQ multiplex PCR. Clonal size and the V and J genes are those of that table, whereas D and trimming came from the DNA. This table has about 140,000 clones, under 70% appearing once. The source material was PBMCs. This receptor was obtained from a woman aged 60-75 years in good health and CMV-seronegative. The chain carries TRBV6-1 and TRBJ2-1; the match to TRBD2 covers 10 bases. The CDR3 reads CASRAGGPANEQFF. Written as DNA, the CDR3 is TGTGCCAGCAGAGCGGGAGGGCCCGCGAATGAGCAGTTCTTC.